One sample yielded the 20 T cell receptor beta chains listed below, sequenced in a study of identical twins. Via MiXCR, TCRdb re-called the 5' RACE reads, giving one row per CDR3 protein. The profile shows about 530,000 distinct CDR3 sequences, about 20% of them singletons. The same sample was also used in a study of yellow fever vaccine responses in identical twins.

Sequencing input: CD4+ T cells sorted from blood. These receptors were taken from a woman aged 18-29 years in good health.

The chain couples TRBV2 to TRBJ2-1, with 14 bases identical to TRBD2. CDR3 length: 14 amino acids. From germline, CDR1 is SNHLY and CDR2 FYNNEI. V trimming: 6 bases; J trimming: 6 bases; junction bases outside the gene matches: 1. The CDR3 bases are TGTGCCAGCAGGGGACTAGCGGGAGTCAATGAGCAGTTCTTC. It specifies CASRGLAGVNEQFF.

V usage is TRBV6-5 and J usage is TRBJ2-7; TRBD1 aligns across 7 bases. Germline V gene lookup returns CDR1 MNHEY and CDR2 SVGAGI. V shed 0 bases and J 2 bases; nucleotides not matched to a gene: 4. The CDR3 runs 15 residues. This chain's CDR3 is CASSYSRQGTYEQYF. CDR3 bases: TGTGCCAGCAGTTACTCGAGACAGGGAACCTACGAGCAGTACTTC.

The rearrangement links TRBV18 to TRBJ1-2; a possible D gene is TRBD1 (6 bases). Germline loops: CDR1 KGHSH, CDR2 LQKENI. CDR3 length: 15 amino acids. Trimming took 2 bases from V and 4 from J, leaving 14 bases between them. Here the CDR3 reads CASSPGRDTLYGYTF. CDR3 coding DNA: TGTGCCAGCTCACCAGGCAGGGACACGCTCTATGGCTACACCTTC.

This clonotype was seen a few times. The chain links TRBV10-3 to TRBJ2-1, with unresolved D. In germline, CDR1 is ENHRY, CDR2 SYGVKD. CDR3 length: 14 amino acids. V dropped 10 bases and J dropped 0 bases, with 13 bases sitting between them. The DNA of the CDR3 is TGTGCCACCTGGCGCGGTAGCTCCTACAATGAGCAGTTCTTC. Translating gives CATWRGSSYNEQFF.

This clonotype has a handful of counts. The CDR3 loop is CASRTDYPIPRNEQFF. For the CDR3, the DNA is TGTGCCAGCAGGACCGACTATCCCATCCCCCGCAATGAGCAGTTCTTC. The rearrangement joins TRBV6-2 or TRBV6-3 to TRBJ2-1, with a possible D match to TRBD2 (5 bases). The germline V and J ends were trimmed by 6 bases and 6 bases, with 21 bases remaining between them. CDR1 MNHEY and CDR2 SVGEGT come from the germline V gene. The CDR3 is 16 amino acids.

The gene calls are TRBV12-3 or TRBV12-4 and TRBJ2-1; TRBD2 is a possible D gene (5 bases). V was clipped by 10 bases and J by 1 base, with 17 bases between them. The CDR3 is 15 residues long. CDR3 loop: CAITRLSGSYNEQFF. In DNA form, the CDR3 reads TGTGCCATTACGCGATTGAGCGGATCCTACAATGAGCAGTTCTTC.

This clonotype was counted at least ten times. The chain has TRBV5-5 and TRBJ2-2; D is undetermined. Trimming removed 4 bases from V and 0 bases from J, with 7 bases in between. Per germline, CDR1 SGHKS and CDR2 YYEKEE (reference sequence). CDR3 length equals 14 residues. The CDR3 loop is CASSPTPNTGELFF. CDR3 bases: TGTGCCAGCAGCCCAACCCCGAACACCGGGGAGCTGTTTTTT.

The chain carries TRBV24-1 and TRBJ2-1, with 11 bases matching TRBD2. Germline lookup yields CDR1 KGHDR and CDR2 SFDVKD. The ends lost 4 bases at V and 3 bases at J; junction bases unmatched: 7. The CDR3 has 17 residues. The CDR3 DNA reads TGTGCCACCAGTGACCCAGGGACTAGCGGAAACTACAATGAGCAGTTCTTC. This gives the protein CATSDPGTSGNYNEQFF.

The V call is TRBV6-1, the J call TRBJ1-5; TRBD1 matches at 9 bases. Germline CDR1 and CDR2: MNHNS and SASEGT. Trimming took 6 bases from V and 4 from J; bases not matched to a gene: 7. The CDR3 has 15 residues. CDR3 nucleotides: TGTGCCAGCAGGGGGGACAGGGAGCTTAATCAGCCCCAGCATTTT. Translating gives CASRGDRELNQPQHF.

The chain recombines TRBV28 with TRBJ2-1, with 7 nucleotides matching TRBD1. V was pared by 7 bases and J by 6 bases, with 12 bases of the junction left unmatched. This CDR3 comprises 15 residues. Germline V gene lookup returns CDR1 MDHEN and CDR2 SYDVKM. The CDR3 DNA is TGTGCCAGCATTCCCCCCCCAGGGGGACCCAATGAGCAGTTCTTC. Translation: CASIPPPGGPNEQFF.

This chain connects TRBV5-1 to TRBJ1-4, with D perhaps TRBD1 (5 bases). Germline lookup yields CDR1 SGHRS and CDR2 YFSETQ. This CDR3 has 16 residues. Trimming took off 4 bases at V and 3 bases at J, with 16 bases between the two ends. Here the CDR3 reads CASSPNPGRANEKLFF. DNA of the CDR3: TGCGCCAGCAGCCCCAATCCGGGCAGGGCTAATGAAAAACTGTTTTTT.

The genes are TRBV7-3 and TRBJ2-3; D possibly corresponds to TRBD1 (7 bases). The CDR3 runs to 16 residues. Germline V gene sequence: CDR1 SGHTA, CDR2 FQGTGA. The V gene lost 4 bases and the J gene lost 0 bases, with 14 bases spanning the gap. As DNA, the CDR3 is TGTGCCAGCAGCTCCCAGCAGGGGGGAAGCACAGATACGCAGTATTTT. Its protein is CASSSQQGGSTDTQYF.

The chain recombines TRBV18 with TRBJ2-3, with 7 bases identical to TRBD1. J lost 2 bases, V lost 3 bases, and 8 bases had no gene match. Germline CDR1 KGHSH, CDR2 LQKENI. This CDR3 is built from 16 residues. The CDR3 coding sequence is TGTGCCAGCTCACCGAAGGGGGCGGAGGTCACAGATACGCAGTATTTT. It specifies CASSPKGAEVTDTQYF.

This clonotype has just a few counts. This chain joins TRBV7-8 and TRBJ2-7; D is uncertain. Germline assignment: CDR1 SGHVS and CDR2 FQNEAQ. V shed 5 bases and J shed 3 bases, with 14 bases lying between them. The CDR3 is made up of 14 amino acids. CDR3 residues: CASSPGLGFYEQYF. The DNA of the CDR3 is TGTGCCAGCAGCCCCGGCCTGGGTTTCTACGAGCAGTACTTC.

CDR3 in amino acids: CASSLARHPGYTF. CDR3 sequence (DNA): TGTGCCAGCAGCTTAGCCCGACATCCCGGCTACACCTTC. The gene calls are TRBV7-9 and TRBJ1-2; no clear D gene. The CDR3 extends over 13 amino acids. V was shortened by 0 bases and J by 8 bases, with 10 bases between the two germline ends. Germline V gene data show CDR1 as SEHNR and CDR2 as FQNEAQ (reference sequence).

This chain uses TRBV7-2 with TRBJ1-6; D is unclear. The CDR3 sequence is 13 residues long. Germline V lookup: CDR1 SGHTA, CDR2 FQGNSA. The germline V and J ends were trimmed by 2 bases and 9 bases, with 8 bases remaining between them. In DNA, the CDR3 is TGTGCCAGCAGCTTATCATGGTTTTCACCCCTCCACTTT. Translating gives CASSLSWFSPLHF.

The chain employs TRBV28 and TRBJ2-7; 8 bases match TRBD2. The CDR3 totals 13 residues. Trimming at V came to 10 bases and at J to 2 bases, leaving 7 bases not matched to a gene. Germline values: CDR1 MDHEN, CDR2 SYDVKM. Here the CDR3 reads CATNGLAPYEQYF. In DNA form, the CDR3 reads TGTGCCACCAACGGACTAGCACCCTACGAGCAGTACTTC.

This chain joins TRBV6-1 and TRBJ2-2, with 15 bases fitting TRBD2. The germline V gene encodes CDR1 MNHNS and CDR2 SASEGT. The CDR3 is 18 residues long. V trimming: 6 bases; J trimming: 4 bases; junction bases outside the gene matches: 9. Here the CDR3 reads CASSRDTGLAGGTGELFF. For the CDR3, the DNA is TGTGCCAGCAGCCGGGACACGGGACTAGCGGGAGGCACCGGGGAGCTGTTTTTT.

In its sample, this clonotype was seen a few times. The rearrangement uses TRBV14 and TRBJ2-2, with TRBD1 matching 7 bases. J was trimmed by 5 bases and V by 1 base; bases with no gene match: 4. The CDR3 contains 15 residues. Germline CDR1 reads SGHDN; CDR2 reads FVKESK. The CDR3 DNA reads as TGTGCCAGCAGCCAAGGACAGGGAAGAACCGGGGAGCTGTTTTTT. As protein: CASSQGQGRTGELFF.

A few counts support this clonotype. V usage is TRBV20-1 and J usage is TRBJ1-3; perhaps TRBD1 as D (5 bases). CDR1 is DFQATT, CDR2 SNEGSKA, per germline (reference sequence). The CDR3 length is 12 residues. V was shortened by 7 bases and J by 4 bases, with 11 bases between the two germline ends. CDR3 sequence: CSGGSNGNTIYF. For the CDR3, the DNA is TGCAGTGGGGGCAGCAACGGAAACACCATATATTTT.